This T cell receptor (beta chain) is from a study of shared clonotypes between healthy human individuals. About the research overall: The donors, two women and a few men, were aged 18 to 49.

CD4+ cells were split into CD45RA+ naive and CD45RA-negative memory subsets. The run depth of the assay was deep. Some clones are missing from TCRdb's copy, which holds only in-frame ones; the method was immunoSEQ multiplex PCR. The sample consists of around 2.3 million clones, roughly 95% of them appearing once. With respect to this clone: Antigen specificity is unknown.

General study results and limits: At large depth, rarefaction still showed sorted-subset sequencing to be incomplete.

The TCR was taken from a man aged 18 to 30 in good health. The sample taken for sequencing was naive CD4+ T cells sorted from blood. The subset was: CD45RA+ positively selected.

This CDR3 reads CASSPGQIAYEQYF. As DNA, the CDR3 is TGTGCCAGCAGCCCGGGACAGATAGCCTACGAGCAGTACTTC. This chain uses TRBV7-2 with TRBJ2-7; 7 nucleotides line up with TRBD1. Trimming removed 5 bases from V and 2 bases from J; junction bases left unmatched: 6. The CDR3 sequence is 14 residues long. The V gene's germline CDR1 is SGHTA and CDR2 FQGNSA.